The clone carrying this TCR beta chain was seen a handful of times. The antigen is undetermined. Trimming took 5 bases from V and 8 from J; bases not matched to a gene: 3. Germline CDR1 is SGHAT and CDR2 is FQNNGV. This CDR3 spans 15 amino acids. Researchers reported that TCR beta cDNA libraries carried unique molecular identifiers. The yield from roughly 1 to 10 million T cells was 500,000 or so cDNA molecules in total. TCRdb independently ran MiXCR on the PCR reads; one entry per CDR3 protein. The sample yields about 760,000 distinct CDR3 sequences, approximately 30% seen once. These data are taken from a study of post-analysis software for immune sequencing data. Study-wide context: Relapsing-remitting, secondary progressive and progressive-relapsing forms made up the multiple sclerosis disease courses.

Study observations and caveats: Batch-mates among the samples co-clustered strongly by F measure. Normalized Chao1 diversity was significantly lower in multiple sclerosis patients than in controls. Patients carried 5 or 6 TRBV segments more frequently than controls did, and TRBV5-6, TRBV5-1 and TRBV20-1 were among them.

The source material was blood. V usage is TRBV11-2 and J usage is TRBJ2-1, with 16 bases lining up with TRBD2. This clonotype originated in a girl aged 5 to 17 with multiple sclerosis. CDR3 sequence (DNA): TGTGCCAGCAGCACAGGGACTAGCGGGAGGGATGAGCAGTTCTTC. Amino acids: CASSTGTSGRDEQFF.